A selection of T cell receptor beta chains follows, all from one sample in a study of cytomegalovirus exposure and HLA in healthy donors. Measured with immunoSEQ multiplex PCR; TCRdb has only the in-frame clones, and not every one. The table lists about 120,000 clones, roughly 80% of them singletons. Sequenced: PBMCs. The receptor source for this set is a man in his 60s in good health and CMV-seropositive. The conserved cysteine and the conserved F or W are not part of the CDR3 here.

TRBV27	TRBJ1-1	ASSSGGLGTEAF
TRBV6-5	TRBJ1-5	ASIRDIYQPQH
TRBV5-1	TRBJ1-1	ASSRGQGIAEAF
TRBV10-3	.	ATHRQGALYEQY
TRBV18	TRBJ1-5	ASSPQRQDNQPQH
TRBV2	TRBJ1-1	ASSLTGPNTEAF
TRBV7-2	TRBJ2-2	ASSLERARRANTGELF
TRBV18	TRBJ2-7	ASSRWTGDEQY
TRBV11-2	.	ASSLVSRTGGDYEQY
TRBV9	TRBJ1-2	ASSVDVWGGTNYGYT
TRBV10-2	TRBJ1-1	ASSEGRGELNTEAF
TRBV7-9	TRBJ2-1	ASSLATSGGAREQF
TRBV6-5	TRBJ1-6	ASRLQGRGSPLH
TRBV7-3	TRBJ2-2	ASSPVGGTGELF
TRBV14	TRBJ1-2	ASSQGTHYISNYGYT
TRBV7-6	TRBJ1-1	ASSETRDSNTEAF
TRBV6-1	TRBJ2-5	ASSLSLRTQY
TRBV6-1	TRBJ1-2	ASSEGPGLDYGYT
TRBV7-8	TRBJ1-3	ASSAGRFSGNTIY
TRBV18	TRBJ2-7	ASSPLPGDYEQY
TRBV2	TRBJ1-5	ASSEWGQGVAGNQPQH